The present TCR beta chain was sequenced within a study of blood T cells in healthy people across ages. Together with a sample-barcoded 5' primer, a J-beta primer mix was included in a second PCR lasting about 7 to 12 cycles. TCRdb processed the 5' RACE reads anew with MiXCR; each CDR3 protein has one entry. In the table there are more than 900,000 distinct CDR3 sequences, 25% to 35% of which are singletons. This CDR3 comprises 15 residues. In germline, CDR1 is SGHTA, CDR2 FQGTGA. V shed 0 bases and J shed 5 bases, with 11 bases lying between them. In its sample, this clonotype was seen once. These sequences were also reported in another study, on T cells of mothers and their children.

The TCR originated in a woman aged 35 to 49 in good health. Sequenced input: blood. The chain couples TRBV7-3 to TRBJ2-1; D may be TRBD1 (6 bases). CDR3 in DNA: TGTGCCAGCAGCTTAACAGGGGGATCTAACAATGAGCAGTTCTTC. Translating gives CASSLTGGSNNEQFF.